This T cell receptor beta chain was sequenced for a study of shared clonotypes between healthy human individuals. This CDR3 spans 13 amino acids. Per the germline V gene, CDR1 is LGHNA and CDR2 is YNFKEQ. V dropped 5 bases and J dropped 10 bases, with 14 bases sitting between them. Clones were read by immunoSEQ multiplex PCR, and TCRdb kept only the in-frame ones, dropping some. The repertoire holds roughly 680,000 clones, with roughly 72% as singletons. This TCR was recovered from a woman between 25 and 40 years old in good health. Sequencing used memory CD4+ T cells sorted from blood. Subset given: CD45RA-negative fraction. The rearrangement links TRBV4-2 to TRBJ1-4; D ambiguous. CDR3 coding DNA: TGTGCCAGCAGCTTACTGGGATTAGGAAAACTGTTTTTT. Its protein is CASSLLGLGKLFF.